The clone carrying this T cell receptor beta chain was seen a single time. Its antigen remains unidentified. The data stem from a study of CD8+CD57+ T cells in acquired aplastic anemia. Study details: Isolated CD4+ and CD8+ cells, once sorted, yielded DNA averaging around 3.1 ug. General study findings and limits: Sharing between patients and controls was observed for twenty-nine CD8+ CDR3 sequences. Between the patient and control groups, CD8+ Simpson's diversity did not differ significantly.

Template material for TCR beta VDJ and CDR3 profiling consisted of genomic DNA. Via MiXCR, TCRdb re-called the reads, giving one row per CDR3 protein. The table lists 250,000 to 300,000 distinct CDR3 sequences, around three fifths of them singletons. Trimming took 0 bases from V and 4 from J; bases not matched to a gene: 5. Germline V gene lookup returns CDR1 KGHDR and CDR2 SFDVKD. The CDR3 is made up of 16 amino acids. This chain uses TRBV24-1 with TRBJ1-3; 7 bases map to TRBD1. Sequenced: sorted CD4+, CD8+, or CD8+CD57+ T cells (not recorded which) from PBMCs. This TCR was recovered from a human donor with severe aplastic anemia or a healthy control (not recorded which). The chain's CDR3 is CATSDLRGRGGNTIYF. In nucleotides, the CDR3 is TGTGCCACCAGTGATTTGAGGGGGCGAGGAGGAAACACCATATATTTT.